Listed below are T cell receptor beta chains from one sample, sequenced in a study of naive and memory T cell subsets. TCRdb fed the 5' RACE reads into MiXCR, producing one record per CDR3 protein. This table has about 62,000 distinct CDR3 sequences, 8% to 9% appearing once. The receptors here all came from a female donor in good health. CDR3s include the opening cysteine and the closing phenylalanine or tryptophan. D genes are given only for firm matches. Clone size is shown for a subset of rows, as once, few, many or a class of expanded clone.

J gene,D gene,clone size,V gene,CDR3 length,CDR3 protein,CDR3 DNA
TRBJ1-5,.,many,TRBV12-3/TRBV12-4,13,CASSFSGVQPQHF,TGTGCCAGCAGTTTTTCGGGAGTCCAGCCCCAGCATTTT
TRBJ1-2,TRBD1,.,TRBV28,15,CASSLSSGTAYGYTF,TGTGCCAGCAGTTTATCTTCCGGGACAGCCTATGGCTACACCTTC
TRBJ2-7,.,.,TRBV28,16,CASRRPLAGGSYEQYF,TGTGCCAGCAGACGCCCACTAGCCGGGGGCTCCTACGAGCAGTACTTC
TRBJ2-3,.,.,TRBV19,19,CASSISRRGGSTSTDTQYF,TGTGCCAGTAGTATCAGCCGACGAGGAGGTTCGACGAGCACAGATACGCAGTATTTT
TRBJ2-3,.,few,TRBV5-1,14,CASSLDPGTDTQYF,TGCGCCAGCAGCCTGGACCCCGGTACAGATACGCAGTATTTT
TRBJ1-1,.,.,TRBV6-2/TRBV6-3,17,CASSQDRDSSMNTEAFF,TGTGCCAGCAGTCAAGACCGGGACTCAAGCATGAACACTGAAGCTTTCTTT
TRBJ1-4,TRBD1,.,TRBV9,17,CASSVGRGTAHNEKLFF,TGTGCCAGCAGCGTAGGTCGGGGGACAGCCCATAATGAAAAACTGTTTTTT
TRBJ2-6,.,.,TRBV29-1,20,CSVEDLTKGRGKSGANVLTF,TGCAGCGTTGAAGATCTCACAAAGGGACGGGGGAAATCTGGGGCCAACGTCCTGACTTTC
TRBJ2-7,TRBD2,few,TRBV27,14,CASRGAGEGYEQYF,TGTGCCAGCCGTGGAGCGGGGGAAGGCTACGAGCAGTACTTC
TRBJ2-1,TRBD2,few,TRBV2,17,CASSGPQTSGRYNEQFF,TGTGCCAGCAGTGGACCACAGACTAGCGGGAGGTACAATGAGCAGTTCTTC
TRBJ2-3,.,few,TRBV3-1,13,CASSQVNTDTQYF,TGTGCCAGCAGCCAAGTTAACACAGATACGCAGTATTTT
TRBJ2-1,.,few,TRBV29-1,12,CSVASTGDEQFF,TGCAGCGTCGCCTCCACGGGGGATGAGCAGTTCTTC
TRBJ1-5,.,many,TRBV28,15,CASSLGVGGGQPQHF,TGTGCCAGCAGTTTAGGTGTAGGGGGAGGTCAGCCCCAGCATTTT
TRBJ2-5,.,few,TRBV7-9,12,CASSFSQETQYF,TGTGCCAGCAGCTTTTCGCAAGAGACCCAGTACTTC
TRBJ1-5,.,many,TRBV15,17,CATSRGLGRPSLQPQHF,TGTGCCACCAGCAGGGGACTAGGACGGCCTAGTTTGCAGCCCCAGCATTTT
TRBJ2-3,TRBD2,.,TRBV7-9,16,CASSPQGLASTDTQYF,TGTGCCAGCAGCCCGCAGGGACTAGCTAGCACAGATACGCAGTATTTT
TRBJ2-2,TRBD2,many,TRBV7-9,17,CASSPPRGTTHTGELFF,TGTGCCAGCAGCCCCCCTCGGGGGACTACCCACACCGGGGAGCTGTTTTTT
TRBJ2-2,TRBD1,many,TRBV20-1,14,CSARGTGAVGELFF,TGCAGTGCTAGGGGGACAGGGGCGGTCGGGGAGCTGTTTTTT
TRBJ2-5,TRBD1,many,TRBV29-1,16,CSAAGGDRGRQETQYF,TGCAGCGCAGCCGGGGGGGACAGGGGGCGTCAAGAGACCCAGTACTTC
TRBJ1-2,TRBD1,.,TRBV7-2,18,CASSSEGQGWWGRYGYTF,TGTGCCAGCAGCTCAGAAGGACAGGGATGGTGGGGCCGATATGGCTACACCTTC
TRBJ2-1,.,once,TRBV5-8,17,CASSLEVSGGSYNEQFF,TGTGCCAGCAGCTTGGAGGTATCCGGGGGTTCCTACAATGAGCAGTTCTTC
TRBJ1-1,.,few,TRBV5-1,14,CASSLAPGATEAFF,TGCGCCAGCAGCTTGGCCCCCGGGGCAACTGAAGCTTTCTTT
TRBJ2-3,.,.,TRBV4-1,14,CASSPTGVADTQYF,TGCGCCAGCAGCCCGACGGGAGTGGCAGATACGCAGTATTTT
TRBJ1-5,.,many,TRBV4-1,14,CASSQDRGSWPQHF,TGCGCCAGCAGCCAAGACAGGGGTAGTTGGCCCCAGCATTTT
TRBJ1-1,TRBD1,.,TRBV4-1,17,CASSHNGDRGRFTEAFF,TGCGCCAGCAGCCACAATGGGGACAGGGGGCGTTTCACTGAAGCTTTCTTT
TRBJ1-5,.,few,TRBV27,15,CASSLGPGSNQPQHF,TGTGCCAGCAGTTTAGGGCCAGGGTCGAATCAGCCCCAGCATTTT
TRBJ2-7,.,many,TRBV19,14,CASSMSGSGYEQYF,TGTGCCAGTAGTATGTCAGGGAGCGGCTACGAGCAGTACTTC
TRBJ2-1,.,few,TRBV5-1,15,CASSVEAGQYNEQFF,TGCGCCAGCAGCGTGGAGGCGGGACAGTACAATGAGCAGTTCTTC
TRBJ1-5,.,medium-sized,TRBV7-9,13,CASSLVSNQPQHF,TGTGCCAGCAGCTTAGTATCTAATCAGCCCCAGCATTTT
TRBJ2-1,.,many,TRBV3-1,14,CASSQGATDHEQFF,TGTGCCAGCAGCCAAGGTGCTACAGATCATGAGCAGTTCTTC
TRBJ1-5,TRBD1,few,TRBV5-1,15,CASSRTGDEGQPQHF,TGCGCCAGCAGCCGGACAGGCGATGAAGGGCAGCCCCAGCATTTT
TRBJ2-7,TRBD1,.,TRBV5-1,15,CASSLARTGPYEQYF,TGCGCCAGCAGCTTGGCCCGGACAGGACCCTACGAGCAGTACTTC
TRBJ2-5,.,many,TRBV5-4,14,CASSPGEGRETQYF,TGTGCCAGCAGCCCCGGTGAGGGGAGGGAGACCCAGTACTTC
TRBJ1-2,.,.,TRBV28,13,CASSLSGNYGYTF,TGTGCCAGCAGTTTATCAGGGAACTATGGCTACACCTTC
TRBJ1-6,.,.,TRBV5-5,17,CASSSMLRDIYNSPLHF,TGTGCCAGCAGCTCTATGCTTCGGGACATATATAATTCACCCCTCCACTTT
TRBJ1-2,TRBD1,few,TRBV18,14,CASSPQGQGYGYTF,TGTGCCAGCTCACCTCAGGGACAGGGTTATGGCTACACCTTC
TRBJ2-3,TRBD2,many,TRBV15,16,CATSRETSGNADTQYF,TGTGCCACCAGCAGAGAGACTAGCGGGAACGCAGATACGCAGTATTTT
TRBJ1-6,.,many,TRBV20-1,16,CSARRGGAGMHSPLHF,TGCAGTGCTAGGCGTGGGGGCGCTGGTATGCATTCACCCCTCCACTTT
TRBJ1-4,TRBD1,many,TRBV19,15,CASSTHRGSNEKLFF,TGTGCCAGTAGTACCCACAGGGGGAGTAATGAAAAACTGTTTTTT
TRBJ2-3,TRBD2,.,TRBV20-1,15,CSARRPAGDTDTQYF,TGCAGTGCTAGAAGGCCAGCGGGAGATACAGATACGCAGTATTTT
TRBJ2-7,TRBD2,.,TRBV15,14,CATSRIGLAREQYF,TGTGCCACCAGCAGAATAGGACTAGCTAGGGAGCAGTACTTC
TRBJ2-1,TRBD2,many,TRBV4-1,17,CASSQGLLAGGSNEQFF,TGCGCCAGCAGCCAGGGGCTTCTAGCGGGAGGATCCAATGAGCAGTTCTTC
TRBJ1-1,.,few,TRBV2,14,CASSLQGEETEAFF,TGTGCCAGCAGCTTACAGGGAGAAGAGACTGAAGCTTTCTTT